The next 30 T cell receptor beta chains were all read from a single sample in a study of CD4 T cells in relation to SARS-CoV-2 and coronaviruses (dated by TCRdb to the early 2020s). CD4+ T cells from unexposed donors were collected before the COVID-19 pandemic (2011-2018). Following 10 days of culture, the EasySep CD4+ T cell isolation kit was used to isolate CD4+ T cells. To prepare the library, the immunoSEQ multiplex PCR assay was applied. Sourced from immuneACCESS, this table was stored by TCRdb with only in-frame sequences that have V and J called. A share of the clones is absent; for the studies checked, an unresolved V gene accounts for under half, and the remainder has no known explanation. For this sample there are roughly 18,000 clones; 60% to 80% appear just once. The ten largest clones represent under 35% of the sample. Their antigens are not known. The sequenced sample consisted of CD4+ T cells from PBMCs, cultured in vitro. The origin of the receptors is a human donor in good health.

V gene TRBV11-2 combines with J gene TRBJ2-7, with D unresolved. The CDR3 consists of 14 residues. CDR1 SGHAT and CDR2 FQNNGV come from the germline V gene. V lost 4 bases and J 0 bases, leaving 10 bases between the germline ends. CDR3 sequence: CASSYQLNSYEQYF. CDR3 sequence (DNA): TGTGCCAGCAGCTACCAGCTTAACTCCTACGAGCAGTACTTC.

This clone was detected a few times. The chain has TRBV5-1 and TRBJ1-1, with TRBD1 identical over 7 bases. Per the germline V gene, CDR1 is SGHRS and CDR2 is YFSETQ. The ends lost 4 bases at V and 4 bases at J; junction bases unmatched: 10. The CDR3 is 15 amino acids. CDR3 sequence (DNA): TGCGCCAGCAGCGATCGACAGGGACGAATCACTGAAGCTTTCTTT. Translation gives CASSDRQGRITEAFF. The full variable domain, with the rest looked up from reference TRBV5-1 and TRBJ1-1, is KAGVTQTPRYLIKTRGQQVTLSCSPISGHRSVSWYQQTPGQGLQFLFEYFSETQRNKGNFPGRFSGRQFSNSRSEMNVSTLELGDSALYLCASSDRQGRITEAFFGQGTRLTVV.

The genes are TRBV6-6 and TRBJ2-5; TRBD2 matches 13 bases. V gave up 5 bases and J gave up 2 bases; unmatched junction bases: 5. The CDR3 is 16 amino acids. Germline assignment: CDR1 MNHNY and CDR2 SVGAGI (reference sequence). CDR3 bases: TGTGCCAGCAGTCCCCCGGGACTAGCGGGACAAGAGACCCAGTACTTC. Encoded protein: CASSPPGLAGQETQYF.

V gene TRBV5-4 combines with J gene TRBJ1-1; D is unclear. This CDR3 spans 14 amino acids. CDR1 and CDR2 (germline): SGHNT, YYREEE (reference sequence). V lost 0 bases and J lost 0, with 6 bases in between. CDR3 protein: CASSLDSMNTEAFF. The DNA for the CDR3 is TGTGCCAGCAGCTTGGACAGCATGAACACTGAAGCTTTCTTT.

V and J are TRBV27 and TRBJ2-5; 13 positions match TRBD2. The CDR3 runs 20 residues. CDR1 and CDR2 from the germline V gene are MNHEY and SMNVEV (reference sequence). With 7 bases clipped from V and 2 bases from J, the junction kept 19 bases outside the gene matches. The CDR3 here is CASKIKGLAGAEGVQETQYF. The CDR3 nucleotides read TGTGCCAGCAAGATTAAAGGACTAGCGGGAGCAGAGGGGGTACAAGAGACCCAGTACTTC.

V usage is TRBV3-1 (or the pseudogene TRBV3-2) and J usage is TRBJ1-3; a weak D match, TRBD1 (5 bases). Germline V gene data show CDR1 as LGHDT and CDR2 as YNNKEL (reference sequence). The length of the CDR3 is 17 residues. V was shortened by 3 bases and J by 0 bases, with 15 bases between the two germline ends. The CDR3 region is CASSQGGDKISGNTIYF. CDR3 coding DNA: TGTGCCAGCAGCCAGGGGGGTGACAAGATCTCTGGAAACACCATATATTTT.

This chain uses TRBV11-2 with TRBJ2-2; 11 nucleotides align to TRBD2. J lost 6 bases, V lost 4 bases, and 4 bases had no gene match. Germline CDR1 SGHAT, CDR2 FQNNGV. This CDR3 region has 15 residues. The CDR3 nucleotides are TGTGCCAGCAGCTCGCAACTAGCGGGAGCCGGGGAGCTGTTTTTT. The encoded protein is CASSSQLAGAGELFF.

In this sample, this clone turned up a few times. The chain's CDR3 is CASSQNLNTEAFF. CDR3 nucleotide sequence: TGTGCCAGTAGTCAGAACTTGAACACTGAAGCTTTCTTT. This chain links TRBV19 with TRBJ1-1; no clear D gene. The CDR3 totals 13 residues. Germline lookup yields CDR1 LNHDA and CDR2 SQIVND (reference sequence). The ends were cut back, 5 bases at V and 0 bases at J, with 7 bases in the middle.

The gene calls are TRBV2 and TRBJ1-2; D not resolved. The CDR3 runs to 13 residues. Germline V lookup: CDR1 SNHLY, CDR2 FYNNEI. Trimming shortened V by 3 bases and J by 3 bases, and 8 bases separated the two germline ends. The CDR3 here is CASSEARDYGYTF. The CDR3, as DNA: TGTGCCAGCAGTGAGGCGCGAGACTATGGCTACACCTTC.

This chain connects TRBV2 to TRBJ2-7, with 8 bases lining up with TRBD1. The trim removed 6 bases at V and 0 bases at J, leaving 4 bases unmatched. The CDR3 covers 14 residues. Germline CDR1 reads SNHLY; CDR2 reads FYNNEI. CDR3 coding DNA: TGTGCCAGCAGAACGACAGGGGTCTCCTACGAGCAGTACTTC. Translated: CASRTTGVSYEQYF. Together with reference TRBV2 and TRBJ2-7, the CDR3 gives the full variable domain: EPEVTQTPSHQVTQMGQEVILRCVPISNHLYFYWYRQILGQKVEFLVSFYNNEISEKSEIFDDQFSVERPDGSNFTLKIRSTKLEDSAMYFCASRTTGVSYEQYFGPGTRLTVT.

This sequence joins TRBV5-1 and TRBJ2-7; D remains unclear. This CDR3 has 14 residues. Germline CDR1 SGHRS, CDR2 YFSETQ. V shed 1 base and J shed 0 bases, with 8 bases lying between them. The CDR3 nucleotides are TGCGCCAGCAGCTTGTTCGCAGGCTCCTACGAGCAGTACTTC. Translated: CASSLFAGSYEQYF.

The chain couples TRBV12-3 or TRBV12-4 to TRBJ2-4, with D possibly being TRBD2 (6 bases). The CDR3 sequence is 13 residues long. Trimming took off 8 bases at V and 4 bases at J, with 12 bases between the two ends. The CDR3 reads CASSQGGKNIQYF. The CDR3 DNA reads as TGTGCCAGCTCCCAGGGAGGTAAAAACATTCAGTACTTC.

The rearrangement uses TRBV10-2 and TRBJ1-4; weak D call: TRBD1 (6 bases). Germline V gene lookup returns CDR1 WSHSY and CDR2 SAAADI. V shed 0 bases and J shed 7 bases, with 12 bases lying between them. CDR3 length: 15 amino acids. The CDR3 DNA sequence: TGCGCCAGCAGTGAGTCGGGGGCTCGGAGTGAAAAACTGTTTTTT. It yields the protein CASSESGARSEKLFF.

The chain combines TRBV19 with TRBJ1-5; tentative D call: TRBD1 (6 bases). The germline V and J ends were trimmed by 5 bases and 4 bases, with 12 bases remaining between them. In germline, CDR1 is LNHDA, CDR2 SQIVND (reference sequence). The CDR3 covers 14 residues. The CDR3 is CASSPGQRNQPQHF. The CDR3, as DNA: TGTGCCAGTAGTCCCGGACAGAGAAATCAGCCCCAGCATTTT.

The CDR3 loop reads CASSQEWSWSDTQYF. Written as DNA, the CDR3 is TGCGCCAGCAGCCAAGAGTGGTCCTGGTCAGATACGCAGTATTTT. The rearrangement uses TRBV4-1 and TRBJ2-3; no clear D. The length of the CDR3 is 15 residues. Germline lookup yields CDR1 MGHRA and CDR2 YSYEKL. V lost 0 bases, J lost 4 bases, and 11 bases lay in between.

The chain links TRBV30 to TRBJ2-7; D is perhaps TRBD1 (6 bases). The ends were cut back, 2 bases at V and 1 base at J, with 6 bases in the middle. The CDR3 consists of 12 residues. In germline, CDR1 is GTSNPN, CDR2 SVGIG (reference sequence). CDR3 sequence reads: CAWSTGSYEQYF. The DNA for the CDR3 is TGTGCCTGGAGTACAGGGTCCTACGAGCAGTACTTC.

The J gene is TRBJ2-3, the V gene TRBV7-7; D uncertain. The germline V gene encodes CDR1 SSHAT and CDR2 FNYEAQ (reference sequence). V was pared by 2 bases and J by 3 bases, with 9 bases between. The CDR3 extends over 14 amino acids. The CDR3 sequence: CASSLQDGTDTQYF. The CDR3, as DNA: TGTGCCAGCAGCTTACAGGATGGGACAGATACGCAGTATTTT.

V gene TRBV6-2 or TRBV6-3 combines with J gene TRBJ2-7; TRBD2 is a possible D gene (5 bases). The germline V and J ends were trimmed by 5 bases and 2 bases, with 10 bases remaining between them. Germline V CDR1 and CDR2: MNHEY, SVGEGT. This CDR3 spans 13 amino acids. The CDR3 loop is CASSRTDPYEQYF. The CDR3 bases are TGTGCCAGCAGTCGGACTGATCCCTACGAGCAGTACTTC.

The V and J genes are TRBV5-1 and TRBJ2-3; perhaps TRBD1 as D (6 bases). The CDR3 contains 13 residues. V lost 4 bases and J lost 2, with 8 bases in between. Germline V CDR1 and CDR2: SGHRS, YFSETQ. The CDR3 coding sequence is TGCGCCAGCAGCCGGGACATCACAGATACGCAGTATTTT. Its translation: CASSRDITDTQYF.

This rearrangement joins TRBV29-1 to TRBJ2-2; D is unresolved. The CDR3 loop spans 9 amino acids. V dropped 6 bases and J dropped 9 bases, with 5 bases sitting between them. CDR1 is SQVTM and CDR2 is ANQGSEA in the germline V gene. The CDR3 protein is CSVHRELFF. The DNA of the CDR3 is TGCAGCGTCCATAGGGAGCTGTTTTTT.

The chain recombines TRBV11-3 with TRBJ2-3; 7 nucleotides agree with TRBD2. V was clipped by 4 bases and J by 0 bases; unmatched bases: 4. The germline CDR1 and CDR2 sequences are SGHNT and YENEEA. CDR3 length equals 15 residues. DNA for the CDR3: TGTGCCAGCAGCTGGGGAGGGAACAGCACAGATACGCAGTATTTT. This sequence encodes CASSWGGNSTDTQYF.

The chain links TRBV30 to TRBJ1-3; 7 bases match TRBD1. CDR1 is GTSNPN, CDR2 SVGIG, per germline (reference sequence). V trimming: 5 bases; J trimming: 8 bases; junction bases outside the gene matches: 9. The CDR3 covers 13 residues. The CDR3 nucleotides read TGTGCCTGGGAAGTAAAGGGGGCTTACACCATATATTTT. It translates to CAWEVKGAYTIYF.

V and J are TRBV18 and TRBJ1-2; TRBD1 is a possible D gene (6 bases). Trimming removed 5 bases from V and 7 bases from J, with 20 bases in between. The CDR3 contains 15 residues. Germline V gene data show CDR1 as KGHSH and CDR2 as LQKENI. CDR3 residues: CASSRKDTGRRGYTF. CDR3 coding DNA: TGTGCCAGCTCAAGGAAAGATACAGGGCGGCGTGGCTACACCTTC.

The chain joins TRBV24-1 to TRBJ2-1; D is perhaps TRBD2 (6 bases). The CDR3 spans 15 residues. Per the germline V gene, CDR1 is KGHDR and CDR2 is SFDVKD. Between the trimmed V and J ends, which lost 5 bases and 1 base, there was a span of 11 bases. DNA of the CDR3: TGTGCCACCAGTGGCCTAGGGACTTCCTACAATGAGCAGTTCTTC. Its translation is CATSGLGTSYNEQFF.

The CDR3 loop reads CASSLGEQYF. CDR3 DNA sequence: TGTGCCAGCAGTTTGGGCGAGCAGTACTTC. J is TRBJ2-7 and V is TRBV2, with no clear D. Germline V CDR1 and CDR2: SNHLY, FYNNEI. The length of the CDR3 is 10 residues. V lost 5 bases and J lost 6, with 5 bases in between.

This clone appeared once. The chain uses TRBV5-1 and TRBJ2-1, with D possibly TRBD2 on 7 matching bases. Germline CDR1 SGHRS, CDR2 YFSETQ. V was trimmed by 7 bases and J by 2 bases, leaving 16 bases between them. CDR3 length equals 15 residues. The CDR3 DNA sequence: TGCGCCAGCGACAAAGGGGGGGGAGCCTACAATGAGCAGTTCTTC. Translating it yields CASDKGGGAYNEQFF.

This chain uses TRBV9 with TRBJ1-4; 7 bases are a match to TRBD1. Per the germline V gene, CDR1 is SGDLS and CDR2 is YYNGEE. This CDR3 contains 12 residues. The V gene end was trimmed by 7 bases and the J gene end by 6 bases; junction bases not matched to a gene: 3. CDR3 residues: CASARGDEKLFF. The DNA of the CDR3 is TGTGCCAGCGCCAGGGGGGATGAAAAACTGTTTTTT.

This chain connects TRBV28 to TRBJ1-5; possible D gene TRBD1, 5 bases. The V and J ends lost 7 bases and 0 bases respectively, with 13 bases between them. Germline lookup yields CDR1 MDHEN and CDR2 SYDVKM. There are 15 residues in the CDR3. For the CDR3, the DNA is TGTGCCAGCAAAATTGGGGGATATAGCAATCAGCCCCAGCATTTT. It specifies CASKIGGYSNQPQHF.

This chain joins TRBV6-1 and TRBJ1-2; D is uncertain. Germline V gives CDR1 MNHNS, CDR2 SASEGT. V gave up 2 bases and J gave up 5 bases, with 6 bases separating them. The CDR3 has 12 residues. DNA of the CDR3: TGTGCCAGCAGTGAATCCCGGTATGGCTACACCTTC. This translates into CASSESRYGYTF.

This chain links TRBV10-2 with TRBJ2-7; 7 nucleotides line up with TRBD1. The ends lost 6 bases at V and 7 bases at J; junction bases unmatched: 9. The CDR3 is 13 amino acids. The germline CDR1 and CDR2 sequences are WSHSY and SAAADI. In DNA form, the CDR3 reads TGCGCCAGCAGCGGGACAGCCGTTGGGGAGCAGTACTTC. It yields the protein CASSGTAVGEQYF.